This T cell receptor (beta chain) was captured by sequencing in a study of T cell changes during pregnancy in multiple sclerosis. Trimming left V 0 bases short and J 2 bases short, with 11 bases between. The germline V gene has CDR1 MNHEY and CDR2 SVGAGI. CDR3 length: 15 residues. Libraries were prepared by immunoSEQ multiplex PCR; TCRdb keeps only in-frame clonotypes and omits some of them. Found here are about 92,000 clones, more than 85% of them singletons; the top ten hold 1.5%. Sequencing used peripheral blood, obtained in the first trimester of pregnancy. The rearrangement joins TRBV6-5 to TRBJ2-7; D is uncertain. The TCR was taken from a female donor with multiple sclerosis, enrolled in a pregnancy study. The CDR3 loop is CASSYSAGTPYEQYF. CDR3 nucleotides: TGTGCCAGCAGTTACTCCGCAGGCACCCCCTACGAGCAGTACTTC.